Below, 10 T cell receptor beta chains from the same sample are listed, as sequenced in a study of blood T cell repertoires in COVID-19 (dated by TCRdb to 2019 to 2021). The library was prepared using the immunoSEQ multiplex PCR assay. This is the immuneACCESS table as TCRdb keeps it, with only in-frame sequences that have V and J called. A part of the clones is gone; compared with another copy, unresolved V genes explain less than half, and the rest is unexplained. The sample table holds about 300,000 clones, of which 75% to 95% were seen once. The top ten clonotypes cover around 1.1% of the sample. The sample comprised PBMCs or T cells enriched from blood (not recorded which). Source of these receptors: a woman aged 30 to 39 who had recovered from COVID-19.

The chain recombines TRBV28 with TRBJ2-1; 10 positions match TRBD2. Looked up from germline, CDR1 is MDHEN and CDR2 is SYDVKM. This CDR3 has 14 amino acids. V lost 6 bases and J lost 6; bases outside the gene matches: 5. The CDR3 bases are TGTGCCAGCAGAAACAGCGGGAGGGGCAATGAGCAGTTCTTC. Translation: CASRNSGRGNEQFF. Variable domain in full (rest from reference TRBV28 and TRBJ2-1): DVKVTQSSRYLVKRTGEKVFLECVQDMDHENMFWYRQDPGLGLRLIYFSYDVKMKEKGDIPEGYSVSREKKERFSLILESASTNQTSMYLCASRNSGRGNEQFFGPGTRLTVL.

The rearrangement uses TRBV15 and TRBJ2-3, with TRBD2 identical over 12 bases. The CDR3 length is 15 residues. In germline, CDR1 is LNHNV, CDR2 YYDKDF (reference sequence). V trimming: 6 bases; J trimming: 5 bases; junction bases outside the gene matches: 6. The CDR3 region is CATRKTSGSLDTQYF. The CDR3 DNA follows: TGTGCCACCAGGAAGACTAGCGGGAGTTTAGATACGCAGTATTTT.

Concerning this clone: Other DNA sequences of this sample code for an identical CDR3. The rearrangement uses TRBV10-3 and TRBJ2-1; weak D call: TRBD1 (6 bases). Germline CDR1 is ENHRY and CDR2 is SYGVKD. The CDR3 extends over 16 amino acids. The V end lost 3 bases, the J end lost 3 bases, and 15 bases lay between the germline ends. In DNA form, the CDR3 reads TGTGCCATCAGTGATGTCCGAGGGGGAGACTACAATGAGCAGTTCTTC. It specifies CAISDVRGGDYNEQFF.

This chain connects TRBV7-9 to TRBJ2-7; 11 bases are shared with TRBD2. The ends lost 5 bases at V and 0 bases at J; junction bases unmatched: 3. Per germline, CDR1 SEHNR and CDR2 FQNEAQ (reference sequence). This CDR3 is built from 15 residues. The DNA for the CDR3 is TGTGCCAGCAGCCGACTAGCGGGGAGCTCCTACGAGCAGTACTTC. The encoded protein is CASSRLAGSSYEQYF.

CDR3 in DNA: TGTGCCAGCTCACGCAAACAGGGTCTTGACTATGGCTACACCTTC. Protein sequence: CASSRKQGLDYGYTF. V is TRBV18 and J is TRBJ1-2; maybe TRBD1 (6 bases). Trimming removed 4 bases from V and 3 bases from J, with 15 bases in between. The CDR3 is 15 residues long. Germline CDR1 KGHSH, CDR2 LQKENI. Complete variable domain (other parts from reference TRBV18 and TRBJ1-2): NAGVMQNPRHLVRRRGQEARLRCSPMKGHSHVYWYRQLPEEGLKFMVYLQKENIIDESGMPKERFSAEFPKEGPSILRIQQVVRGDSAAYFCASSRKQGLDYGYTFGSGTRLTVV.

CDR3: CASSRQNSNQPQHF. CDR3 nucleotide sequence: TGTGCCAGCAGCCGACAGAATAGCAATCAGCCCCAGCATTTT. V is TRBV5-4 and J is TRBJ1-5; D is possibly TRBD1 (5 bases). This CDR3 region has 14 residues. CDR1 SGHNT and CDR2 YYREEE come from the germline V gene (reference sequence). V lost 4 bases, J lost 0 bases, and 8 bases lay in between.

V is TRBV5-6 and J is TRBJ2-1, with TRBD2 identical over 11 bases. Germline CDR1 reads SGHDT; CDR2 reads YYEEEE. CDR3 size: 15 residues. J lost 5 bases, V lost 4 bases, and 5 bases had no gene match. CDR3 sequence (DNA): TGTGCCAGCAGCCCGGGACTAGCGGTTCACAATGAGCAGTTCTTC. Protein product: CASSPGLAVHNEQFF.

This chain connects TRBV6-5 to TRBJ1-1; tentatively, D is TRBD1 (5 bases). Trimming shortened V by 6 bases and J by 0 bases, and 8 bases separated the two germline ends. The CDR3 is 13 residues long. Germline loops: CDR1 MNHEY, CDR2 SVGAGI. In nucleotides, the CDR3 is TGTGCCAGCAGCGGACACTTGAACACTGAAGCTTTCTTT. Amino acid sequence: CASSGHLNTEAFF.

Here the CDR3 DNA reads TGTGCCAGCAGTTTATCAGCGGGGATCGAGCAGTACTTC. This gives the protein CASSLSAGIEQYF. The chain is built from TRBV28 and TRBJ2-7, with TRBD2 matching over 7 bases. V dropped 1 base and J dropped 6; count of bases not matched to a gene: 3. The CDR3 has 13 residues. Germline V gene sequence: CDR1 MDHEN, CDR2 SYDVKM.

The CDR3 here is CASSWGLAGVYEQYF. The DNA of the CDR3 is TGTGCCAGCAGCTGGGGACTAGCGGGAGTTTACGAGCAGTACTTC. The chain has TRBV7-9 and TRBJ2-7; 14 bases map to TRBD2. After removal of 4 bases from V and 4 bases from J, the junction contained 3 bases not matched to a gene. This CDR3 has 15 residues. Per germline, CDR1 SEHNR and CDR2 FQNEAQ (reference sequence).